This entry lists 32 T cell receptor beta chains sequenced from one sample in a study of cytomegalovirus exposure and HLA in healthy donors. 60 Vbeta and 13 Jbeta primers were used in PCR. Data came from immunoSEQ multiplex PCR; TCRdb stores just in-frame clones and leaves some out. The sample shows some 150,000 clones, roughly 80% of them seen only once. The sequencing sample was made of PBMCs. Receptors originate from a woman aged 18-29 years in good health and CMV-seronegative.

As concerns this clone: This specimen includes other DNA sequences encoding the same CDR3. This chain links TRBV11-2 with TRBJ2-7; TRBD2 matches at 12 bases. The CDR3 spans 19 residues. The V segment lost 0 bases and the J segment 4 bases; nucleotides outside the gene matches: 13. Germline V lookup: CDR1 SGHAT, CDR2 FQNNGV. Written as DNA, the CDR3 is TGTGCCAGCAGCTTAGATTCCCTAGCGGGAGGGCCCAACGTATACGAGCAGTACTTC. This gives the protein CASSLDSLAGGPNVYEQYF.

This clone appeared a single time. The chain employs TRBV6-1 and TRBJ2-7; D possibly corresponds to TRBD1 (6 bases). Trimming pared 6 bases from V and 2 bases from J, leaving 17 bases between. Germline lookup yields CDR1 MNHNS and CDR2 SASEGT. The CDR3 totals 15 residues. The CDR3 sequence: CASRYVTGETYEQYF. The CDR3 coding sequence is TGTGCCAGCAGGTATGTGACAGGAGAAACCTACGAGCAGTACTTC.

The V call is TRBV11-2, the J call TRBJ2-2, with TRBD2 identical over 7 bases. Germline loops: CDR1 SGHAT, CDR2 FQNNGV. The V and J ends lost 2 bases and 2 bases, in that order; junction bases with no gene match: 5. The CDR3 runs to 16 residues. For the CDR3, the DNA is TGTGCCAGCAGCTTATTTGCTAGCGGTAACACCGGGGAGCTGTTTTTT. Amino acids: CASSLFASGNTGELFF.

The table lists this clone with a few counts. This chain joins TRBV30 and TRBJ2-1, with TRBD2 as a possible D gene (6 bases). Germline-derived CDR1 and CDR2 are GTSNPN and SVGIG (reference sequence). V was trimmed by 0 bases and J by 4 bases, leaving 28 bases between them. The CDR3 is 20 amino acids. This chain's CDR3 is CAWSVPPPERMAGLYNEQFF. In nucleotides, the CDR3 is TGTGCCTGGAGTGTACCCCCCCCAGAAAGGATGGCGGGATTGTACAATGAGCAGTTCTTC.

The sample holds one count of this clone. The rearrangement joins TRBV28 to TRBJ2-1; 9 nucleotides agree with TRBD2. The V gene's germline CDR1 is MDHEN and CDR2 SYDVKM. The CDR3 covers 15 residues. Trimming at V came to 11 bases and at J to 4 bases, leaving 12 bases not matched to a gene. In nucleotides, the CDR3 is TGTGCCGCAGGGATAGCGGGAGATGGGTACAATGAGCAGTTCTTC. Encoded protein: CAAGIAGDGYNEQFF.

CDR3 nucleotides: TGTGCCAGCAGTTTCCCTACCGGGACACCATCCTACGAGCAGTACTTC. Translation gives CASSFPTGTPSYEQYF. V and J are TRBV28 and TRBJ2-7, with D tentatively TRBD1 (6 bases). The germline gives CDR1 MDHEN, CDR2 SYDVKM. The length of the CDR3 is 16 residues. Trimming left V 3 bases short and J 1 base short, with 16 bases between.

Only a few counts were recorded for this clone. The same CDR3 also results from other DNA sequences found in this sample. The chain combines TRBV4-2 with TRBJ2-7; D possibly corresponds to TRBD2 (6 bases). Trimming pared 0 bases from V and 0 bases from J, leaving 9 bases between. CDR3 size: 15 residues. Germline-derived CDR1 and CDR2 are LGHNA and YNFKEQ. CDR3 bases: TGTGCCAGCAGCCAAGAGCGGGACTCCTCCTACGAGCAGTACTTC. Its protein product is CASSQERDSSYEQYF.

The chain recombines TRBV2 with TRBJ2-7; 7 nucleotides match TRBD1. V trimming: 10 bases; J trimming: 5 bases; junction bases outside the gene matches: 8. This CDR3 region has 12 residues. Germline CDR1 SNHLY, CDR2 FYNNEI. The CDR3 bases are TGTGCCAATCACAGGGGTAAGGACGAGCAGTACTTC. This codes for CANHRGKDEQYF.

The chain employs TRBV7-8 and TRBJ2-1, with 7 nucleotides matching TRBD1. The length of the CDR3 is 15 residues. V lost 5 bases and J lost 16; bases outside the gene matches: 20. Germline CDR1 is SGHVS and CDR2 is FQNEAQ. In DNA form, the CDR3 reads TGTGCCAGCAGCATCCCCCCGCTCAGGGCGACAGGGAATTTCTTC. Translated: CASSIPPLRATGNFF.

The CDR3, as DNA: TGTGCCAGCAGCTTGGGATTTTGGCGGGAACAGGTTGAGCAGTTCTTC. Translating gives CASSLGFWREQVEQFF. The genes are TRBV5-6 and TRBJ2-1; the D gene is possibly TRBD2 (6 bases). Germline CDR1 is SGHDT and CDR2 is YYEEEE. With 0 bases removed from V and 9 bases from J, the gap between germline ends came to 19 bases. The CDR3 runs 16 residues.

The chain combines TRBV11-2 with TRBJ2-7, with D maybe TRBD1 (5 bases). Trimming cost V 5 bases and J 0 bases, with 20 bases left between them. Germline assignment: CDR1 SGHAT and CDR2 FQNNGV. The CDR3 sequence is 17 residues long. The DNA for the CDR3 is TGTGCCAGCAGCCCCGTTCGCCTGGGGCAAAGCTCCTACGAGCAGTACTTC. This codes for CASSPVRLGQSSYEQYF.

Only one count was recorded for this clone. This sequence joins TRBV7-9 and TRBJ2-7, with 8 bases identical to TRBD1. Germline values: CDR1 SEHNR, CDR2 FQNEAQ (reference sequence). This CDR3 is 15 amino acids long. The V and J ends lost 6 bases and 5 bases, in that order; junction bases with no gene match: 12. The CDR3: CASSLMPGQAHEQYF. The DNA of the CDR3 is TGTGCCAGCAGTTTAATGCCGGGACAGGCCCACGAGCAGTACTTC.

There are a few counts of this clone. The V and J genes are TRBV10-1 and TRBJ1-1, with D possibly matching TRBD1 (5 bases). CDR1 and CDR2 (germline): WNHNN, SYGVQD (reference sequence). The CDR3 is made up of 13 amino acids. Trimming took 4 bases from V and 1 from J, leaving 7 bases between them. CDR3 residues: CASSVGGNTEAFF. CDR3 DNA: TGCGCCAGCAGTGTCGGGGGGAACACTGAAGCTTTCTTT.

As DNA, the CDR3 is TGTGCCAGCAGTTTATCCCCTAGCGGGAGTGGCACCGGGGAGCTGTTTTTT. As protein: CASSLSPSGSGTGELFF. The chain is built from TRBV28 and TRBJ2-2; 10 bases match TRBD2. CDR1 and CDR2 from the germline V gene are MDHEN and SYDVKM. V shed 1 base, J shed 4 bases, and the junction held 6 bases outside the gene matches. This CDR3 is built from 17 residues. Together with reference TRBV28 and TRBJ2-2, the CDR3 gives the full variable domain: DVKVTQSSRYLVKRTGEKVFLECVQDMDHENMFWYRQDPGLGLRLIYFSYDVKMKEKGDIPEGYSVSREKKERFSLILESASTNQTSMYLCASSLSPSGSGTGELFFGEGSRLTVL.

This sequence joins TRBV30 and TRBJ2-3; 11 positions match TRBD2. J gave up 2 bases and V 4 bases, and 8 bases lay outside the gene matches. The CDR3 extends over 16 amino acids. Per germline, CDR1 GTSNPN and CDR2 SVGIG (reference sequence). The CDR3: CAWIPSGRSVTDTQYF. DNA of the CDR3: TGTGCCTGGATCCCTAGCGGGAGGTCAGTCACAGATACGCAGTATTTT.

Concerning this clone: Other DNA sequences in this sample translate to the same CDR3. The CDR3 DNA reads as TGTGCCAGCAGCTTGGTCGTGATGGGGGGGTCCTACGAGCAGTACTTC. Translated, it gives CASSLVVMGGSYEQYF. V is TRBV11-2 and J is TRBJ2-7, with 7 bases aligning to TRBD2. The CDR3 has 16 amino acids. Germline V CDR1 and CDR2: SGHAT, FQNNGV. The ends lost 3 bases at V and 1 base at J; junction bases unmatched: 9.

CDR3 DNA: TGTGCCAGCAGACCCGGACAGGGCGCATATGGCTACACCTTC. Translation: CASRPGQGAYGYTF. This chain connects TRBV28 to TRBJ1-2; 8 nucleotides match TRBD1. Trimming cost V 6 bases and J 5 bases; bases outside gene matches: 8. The CDR3 is made up of 14 amino acids. CDR1 and CDR2 (germline): MDHEN, SYDVKM.

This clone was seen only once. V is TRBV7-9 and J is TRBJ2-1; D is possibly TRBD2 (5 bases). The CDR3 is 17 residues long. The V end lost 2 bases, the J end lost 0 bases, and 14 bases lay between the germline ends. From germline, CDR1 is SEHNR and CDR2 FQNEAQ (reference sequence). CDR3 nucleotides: TGTGCCAGCAGCTTAAAGATAGCGTTGAGCTCCTACAATGAGCAGTTCTTC. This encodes CASSLKIALSSYNEQFF.

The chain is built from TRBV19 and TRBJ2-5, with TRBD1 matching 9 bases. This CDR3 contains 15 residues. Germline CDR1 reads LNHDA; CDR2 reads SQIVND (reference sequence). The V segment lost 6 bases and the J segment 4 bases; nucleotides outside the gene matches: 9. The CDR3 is CASRKQGAQGETQYF. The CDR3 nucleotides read TGTGCCAGTAGGAAACAGGGGGCGCAGGGAGAGACCCAGTACTTC.

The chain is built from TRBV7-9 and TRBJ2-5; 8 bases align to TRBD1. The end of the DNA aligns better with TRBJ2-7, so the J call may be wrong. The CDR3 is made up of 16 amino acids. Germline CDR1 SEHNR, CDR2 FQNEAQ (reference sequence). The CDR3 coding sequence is TGTGCCAGCAGCTCATCCCCAGGGGGCGGGAACTACGAGCAGTACTTC. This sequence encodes CASSSSPGGGNYEQYF.

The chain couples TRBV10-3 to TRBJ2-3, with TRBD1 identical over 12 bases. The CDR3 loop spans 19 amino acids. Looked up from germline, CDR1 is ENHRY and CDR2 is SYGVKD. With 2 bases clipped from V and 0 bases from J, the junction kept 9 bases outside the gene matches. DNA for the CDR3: TGTGCCATCAGTGAGGCCGGGACAGGGGGCCTCATGAGCACAGATACGCAGTATTTT. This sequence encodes CAISEAGTGGLMSTDTQYF.

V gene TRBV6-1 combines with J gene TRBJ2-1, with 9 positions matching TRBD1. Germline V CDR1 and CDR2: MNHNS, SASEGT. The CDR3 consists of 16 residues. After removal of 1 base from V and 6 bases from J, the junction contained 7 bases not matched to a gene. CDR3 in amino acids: CASSEEMGQGGNEQFF. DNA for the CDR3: TGTGCCAGCAGTGAAGAGATGGGACAGGGAGGCAATGAGCAGTTCTTC.

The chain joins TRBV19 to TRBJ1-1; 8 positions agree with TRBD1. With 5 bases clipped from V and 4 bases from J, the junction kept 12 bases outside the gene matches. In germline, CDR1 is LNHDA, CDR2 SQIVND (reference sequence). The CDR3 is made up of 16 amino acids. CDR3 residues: CASSSRQGRWSTEAFF. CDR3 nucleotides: TGTGCCAGTAGTTCCCGACAGGGGAGGTGGAGCACTGAAGCTTTCTTT.

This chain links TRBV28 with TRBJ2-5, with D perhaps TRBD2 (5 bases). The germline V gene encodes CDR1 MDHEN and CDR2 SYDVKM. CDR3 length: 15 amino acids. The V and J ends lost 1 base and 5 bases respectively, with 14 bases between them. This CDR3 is CASSLLDRTAETQYF. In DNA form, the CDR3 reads TGTGCCAGCAGTTTATTAGATAGGACTGCGGAGACCCAGTACTTC.

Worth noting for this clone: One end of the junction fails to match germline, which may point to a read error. CDR3 amino acids: CASSLVHMETQYF. The CDR3 nucleotides read TGTGCTAGCAGCTTAGTACATATGGAGACCCAGTACTTC. The rearrangement joins TRBV7-7 to TRBJ2-5; no reliable D call. The CDR3 runs 13 residues. Per germline, CDR1 SSHAT and CDR2 FNYEAQ (reference sequence). Full variable domain (missing parts from reference TRBV7-7 and TRBJ2-5): GAGVSQSPRYKVTKRGQDVTLRCDPISSHATLYWYQQALGQGPEFLTYFNYEAQPDKSGLPSDRFSAERPEGSISTLTIQRTEQRDSAMYRCASSLVHMETQYFGPGTRLLVL.

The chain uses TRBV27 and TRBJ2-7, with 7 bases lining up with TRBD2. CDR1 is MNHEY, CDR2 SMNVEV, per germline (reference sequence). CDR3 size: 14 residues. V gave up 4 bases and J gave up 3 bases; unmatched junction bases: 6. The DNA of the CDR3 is TGTGCCAGCAGTTCGGCTAGGACTAGCTACGAGCAGTACTTC. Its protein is CASSSARTSYEQYF.

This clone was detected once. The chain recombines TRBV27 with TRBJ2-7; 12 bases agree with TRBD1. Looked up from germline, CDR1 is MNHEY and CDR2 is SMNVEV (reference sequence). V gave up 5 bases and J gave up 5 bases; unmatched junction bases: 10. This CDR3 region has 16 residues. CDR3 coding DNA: TGTGCCAGCAGTGTACGCGGGACAGGGGGCTACGACGAGCAGTACTTC. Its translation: CASSVRGTGGYDEQYF.

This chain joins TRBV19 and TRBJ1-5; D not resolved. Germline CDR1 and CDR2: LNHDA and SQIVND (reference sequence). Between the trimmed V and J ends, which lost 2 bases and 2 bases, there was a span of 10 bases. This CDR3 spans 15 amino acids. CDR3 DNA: TGTGCCAGTAGTATAAAGGGCGGGGGCAATCAGCCCCAGCATTTT. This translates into CASSIKGGGNQPQHF.

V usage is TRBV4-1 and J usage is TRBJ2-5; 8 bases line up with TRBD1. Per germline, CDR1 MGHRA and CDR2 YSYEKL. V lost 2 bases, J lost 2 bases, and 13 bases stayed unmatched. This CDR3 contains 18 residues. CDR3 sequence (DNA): TGCGCCAGCAGCCAAACCAGGACAGGGCTTCTCCATCAAGAGACCCAGTACTTC. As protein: CASSQTRTGLLHQETQYF.

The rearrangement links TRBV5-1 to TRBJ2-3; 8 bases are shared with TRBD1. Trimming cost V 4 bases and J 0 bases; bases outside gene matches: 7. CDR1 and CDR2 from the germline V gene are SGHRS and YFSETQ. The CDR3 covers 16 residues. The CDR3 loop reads CASSLGTGVSTDTQYF. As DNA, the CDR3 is TGCGCCAGCAGCCTCGGGACAGGAGTGAGCACAGATACGCAGTATTTT.

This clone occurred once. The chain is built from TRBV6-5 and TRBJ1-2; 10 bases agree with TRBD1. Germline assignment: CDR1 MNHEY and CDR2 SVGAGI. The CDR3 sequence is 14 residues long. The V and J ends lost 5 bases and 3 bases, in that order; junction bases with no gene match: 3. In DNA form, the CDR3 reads TGTGCCAGCAGTCAGGGACAGGGGTACTATGGCTACACCTTC. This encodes CASSQGQGYYGYTF.

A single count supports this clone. Here the CDR3 reads CASSFKITGYNEQFF. DNA for the CDR3: TGCGCCAGCAGCTTCAAAATAACAGGGTACAATGAGCAGTTCTTC. This chain joins TRBV5-1 and TRBJ2-1; maybe TRBD1 (6 bases). CDR1 SGHRS and CDR2 YFSETQ come from the germline V gene. V was cut by 2 bases and J by 4 bases, with 13 bases left in between. The CDR3 sequence is 15 residues long.